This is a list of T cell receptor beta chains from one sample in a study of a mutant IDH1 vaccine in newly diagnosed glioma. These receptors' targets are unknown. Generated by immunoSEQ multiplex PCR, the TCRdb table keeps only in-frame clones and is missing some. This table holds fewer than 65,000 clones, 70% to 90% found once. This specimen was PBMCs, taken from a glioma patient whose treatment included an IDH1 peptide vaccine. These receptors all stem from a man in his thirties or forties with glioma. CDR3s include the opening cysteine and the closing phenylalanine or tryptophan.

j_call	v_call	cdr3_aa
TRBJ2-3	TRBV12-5	CASGLVLRGGVIREHDSQEDTQYF
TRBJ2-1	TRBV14	CASSRKGLGGYNEQFF
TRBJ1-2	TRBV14	CASSQDQVTYGYTF
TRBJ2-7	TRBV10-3	CAISEFGRGAKTYEQYF
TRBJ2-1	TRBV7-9	CASSLAAGTLRDEQFF
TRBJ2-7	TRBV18	CASSPSLGSIYEQYF
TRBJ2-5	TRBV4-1	CASSQVGGETQYF
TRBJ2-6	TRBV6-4	CASSDSPASGANVLTF
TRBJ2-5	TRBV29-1	CSVQTGRETQYF
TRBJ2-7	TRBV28	CASSKTEAAEHSYEQYF
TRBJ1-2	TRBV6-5	CASSYGRRNYGYTF
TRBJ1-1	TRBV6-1	CATIERGVYTEAFF
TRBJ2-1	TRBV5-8	CASSSFTLAGERYNEQFF
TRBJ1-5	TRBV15	CATSRGGVRGYGNQPQHF
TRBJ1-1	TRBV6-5	CASSYSWTLNTEAFF
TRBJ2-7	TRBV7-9	CASSPGTSYEQYF
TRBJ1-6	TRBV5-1	CASSFGGQGTSPLHF
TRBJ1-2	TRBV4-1	CASSRGWDRDGYGYTF
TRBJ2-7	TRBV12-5	CASGPGTGYTYEQYF
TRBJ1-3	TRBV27	CASSLDGDGGNTIYF
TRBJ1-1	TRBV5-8	CASSLDRTNTEAFF
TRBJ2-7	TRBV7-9	CASSHAPGQGTYEQYF
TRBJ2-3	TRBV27	CASRQGGTDTQYF
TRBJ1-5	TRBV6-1	CASSEGDRGYQPQHF
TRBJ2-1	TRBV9	CASSGGGAKHEQFF
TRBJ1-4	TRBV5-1	CASSWAGERGEKLFF
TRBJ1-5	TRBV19	CASSIVTGTGGNQPQHF
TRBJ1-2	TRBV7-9	CASSPWGQGDGYTF